This passage covers 20 T cell receptor beta chains from one sample sequenced in a study of tumor-infiltrating lymphocytes in primary liver carcinoma. Total RNA (around 0.45 ug) served as template for TCR beta cDNA synthesis primed by a constant-region primer. Each TCR beta library was derived from three nested multiplex PCR rounds that employed slightly modified ARM-PCR. The opening two PCR rounds, nine to eleven cycles each, paired TRBV1-TRBV30 forward primers with a C-beta reverse primer. One entry per CDR3 protein, called by TCRdb with MiXCR from the multiplex PCR reads. Of about 320,000 distinct CDR3 sequences in the sample, roughly 60% were seen once. Unsorted whole blood yielded blood RNA, and germline DNA was extracted as well. The sample comprised peripheral blood. These receptors were obtained from a man aged 40-50 years with primary liver carcinoma and hepatitis B virus infection.

About this clonotype: One junction end does not reproduce the germline sequence, and a read error may be involved. This chain uses TRBV29-1 with TRBJ2-2, with 10 bases aligning to TRBD1. The CDR3 loop spans 15 amino acids. Germline CDR1 is SQVTM and CDR2 is ANQGSEA. CDR3 region: CSVVGQGDHTGELSF. CDR3 nucleotide sequence: TGCAGCGTTGTAGGACAGGGGGATCACACCGGGGAACTGTCTTTT.

V usage is TRBV11-1 and J usage is TRBJ2-1; 13 nucleotides agree with TRBD2. Looked up from germline, CDR1 is SGHAT and CDR2 is FQDESV (reference sequence). Trimming took 8 bases from V and 9 from J; bases not matched to a gene: 13. This CDR3 comprises 16 residues. In nucleotides, the CDR3 is TGTGCCAGCGTACAAAGGACTAGCGGGAGTTGGGGTGAGCAGTTCTTC. It specifies CASVQRTSGSWGEQFF.

This clonotype was counted a single time. This rearrangement joins TRBV7-9 to TRBJ2-6; D is possibly TRBD2 (6 bases). This CDR3 region has 18 residues. V was clipped by 0 bases and J by 2 bases, with 14 bases between them. CDR1 and CDR2 from the germline V gene are SEHNR and FQNEAQ (reference sequence). This chain's CDR3 is CASSLAGGLDPGANVLTF. The CDR3 DNA reads as TGTGCCAGCAGCTTAGCGGGGGGACTCGACCCTGGGGCCAACGTCCTGACTTTC.

In the case of this clonotype: Its ends do not fully match the called genes, so a read error is possible. V gene TRBV12-3 or TRBV12-4 combines with J gene TRBJ2-7, with D tentatively TRBD1 (5 bases). The CDR3 contains 13 residues. The CDR3 here is CPSRSRTMDVQYF. CDR3 DNA: TGTCCCAGCAGATCCAGGACAATGGACGTGCAGTACTTC.

As to this clonotype: A junction end diverges from the germline sequence, so it may reflect a read error. The chain couples TRBV6-1 to TRBJ2-5, with D possibly called TRBD1 or TRBD2 (7 bases each). CDR1 MNHNS and CDR2 SASEGT come from the germline V gene. The CDR3 runs to 14 residues. CDR3 loop: CASSVRTGLETQCF. CDR3 bases: TGTGCCAGCAGTGTACGGACAGGACTAGAGACCCAGTGCTTC.

This clonotype was counted ten times or more. The V call is TRBV29-1, the J call TRBJ1-3; D is ambiguous. CDR3 length: 14 residues. Germline CDR1 is SQVTM and CDR2 is ANQGSEA. V was clipped by 1 base and J by 0 bases, with 7 bases between them. The CDR3 sequence: CSVEATNSGNTIYF. For the CDR3, the DNA is TGCAGCGTTGAAGCAACAAACTCTGGAAACACCATATATTTT.

This clonotype was counted at least ten times. The chain has TRBV11-2 and TRBJ2-7, with D possibly TRBD1 on 6 matching bases. Germline V CDR1 and CDR2: SGHAT, FQNNGV. The CDR3 consists of 15 residues. Trimming took 7 bases from V and 6 from J, leaving 22 bases between them. The CDR3 bases are TGTGCCAGCACCCTAGGCCAGGGGCTCCCTCGCGAGCAGTACTTC. Translation: CASTLGQGLPREQYF.

Points on this clonotype: Mismatch with germline at one junction end may stem from a read error. CDR3 nucleotides: TGTGTCAGCAGTCATACACAACCGGGGACTGAAACTTTCTTT. This translates into CVSSHTQPGTETFF. The chain is built from TRBV6-1 and TRBJ1-1; perhaps TRBD1 as D (5 bases). Germline lookup yields CDR1 MNHNS and CDR2 SASEGT. The CDR3 length is 14 residues.

Notes on this clonotype: The CDR3 ends on some other residue instead of the conserved phenylalanine or tryptophan, so this is likely a read error. The J gene is TRBJ1-1, the V gene TRBV24-1; D gene unclear. V was shortened by 6 bases and J by 7 bases, with 8 bases between the two germline ends. Germline V gives CDR1 KGHDR, CDR2 SFDVKD. CDR3 length equals 11 residues. The CDR3 region has the DNA TGTGCCACCAGTAGGCGGTTTGAAGCTTTCATT. Translating it yields CATSRRFEAFI.

This clonotype has a handful of counts. This sequence may be a read error, since a much larger clone differs from it by one base. This sequence joins TRBV4-3 and TRBJ1-3, with D unresolved. Per germline, CDR1 LGHNA and CDR2 YSLEER. CDR3 length equals 15 residues. DNA of the CDR3: TGCGCCAACAGCCAAGAAGTCAGCACGGGAAACACCATATATTTT. It is translated as CANSQEVSTGNTIYF.

The chain carries TRBV6-1 and TRBJ1-3, with D perhaps TRBD1 (5 bases). The CDR3 runs 13 residues. The V end was cut by 7 bases, the J end by 13 bases, with 20 bases between. The germline CDR1 and CDR2 sequences are MNHNS and SASEGT. CDR3 bases: TGTGCCAGCAATATGGTACAGGAGACCACTATATATTTT. Residues: CASNMVQETTIYF.

On this clonotype itself: A much more abundant neighbour one base away suggests this may be a read error. The chain employs TRBV5-6 and TRBJ2-6; 10 bases agree with TRBD1. CDR1 is SGHDT, CDR2 YYEEEE, per germline. CDR3 length: 16 amino acids. The junction had 4 bases not matched to a gene; V was cut back by 6 bases and J by 1 base. The CDR3 DNA reads TGTGCCAGCATCTCGGACAGGGGGTCTGGGGCCAACGTCCTGACTTTC. It translates to CASISDRGSGANVLTF.

The chain employs TRBV29-1 and TRBJ2-7, with a possible D match to TRBD1 (6 bases). The CDR3 has 13 residues. Trimming cost V 5 bases and J 10 bases, with 21 bases left between them. CDR1 is SQVTM, CDR2 ANQGSEA, per germline. The CDR3 DNA sequence: TGCAGCGTTAGACAGGTGGCGTCGGGCGAACAGTACTTC. Translation: CSVRQVASGEQYF.

This chain uses TRBV27 with TRBJ1-5; D is unclear. Per the germline V gene, CDR1 is MNHEY and CDR2 is SMNVEV (reference sequence). Between the trimmed V and J ends, which lost 4 bases and 2 bases, there was a span of 9 bases. This CDR3 has 14 residues. The CDR3 DNA is TGTGCCAGCAGTTCCCGTACAGGCAATCAGCCCCAGCATTTT. Protein sequence: CASSSRTGNQPQHF.

The rearrangement links TRBV7-9 to TRBJ2-1; D gene uncertain. The V and J ends lost 2 bases and 6 bases respectively, with 20 bases between them. This CDR3 contains 17 residues. The germline gives CDR1 SEHNR, CDR2 FQNEAQ (reference sequence). CDR3 sequence reads: CASSLFGSSPAGNEQFF. Here the CDR3 DNA reads TGTGCCAGCAGCTTATTTGGTTCCTCACCCGCTGGCAATGAGCAGTTCTTC.

Concerning this clonotype: This may arise from a read error, as a much more abundant clone is one base away. The rearrangement uses TRBV6-2 or TRBV6-3 and TRBJ1-1; D remains unclear. Germline V CDR1 and CDR2: MNHEY, SVGEGT. This CDR3 has 15 residues. The CDR3 here is CTSRHSLDLNTEAFF. Here the CDR3 DNA reads TGTACCAGCAGGCACTCGTTGGATTTGAACACTGAAGCTTTCTTT.

This clonotype was recorded a few times. This sequence joins TRBV7-9 and TRBJ1-5; 10 bases fit TRBD1. Looked up from germline, CDR1 is SEHNR and CDR2 is FQNEAQ (reference sequence). V lost 6 bases to trimming and J lost 1 base; unmatched junction nucleotides: 15. CDR3 length: 19 amino acids. The CDR3 sequence: CASSPTGTGALGSNQPQHF. The CDR3 region has the DNA TGTGCCAGCAGTCCAACCGGGACAGGGGCTCTTGGGAGCAATCAGCCCCAGCATTTT.

This clonotype has a count of ten or more. The CDR3 protein is CASSQDAGAGNQPQHF. For the CDR3, the DNA is TGCGCCAGCAGCCAAGATGCAGGTGCGGGGAATCAGCCCCAGCATTTT. This chain uses TRBV4-3 with TRBJ1-5; D gene unclear. This CDR3 has 16 amino acids. Trimming took off 0 bases at V and 4 bases at J, with 13 bases between the two ends. Germline assignment: CDR1 LGHNA and CDR2 YSLEER.

This clonotype came up once. The chain is built from TRBV4-3 and TRBJ2-1, with 9 bases identical to TRBD2. The CDR3 loop spans 16 amino acids. Germline CDR1 reads LGHNA; CDR2 reads YSLEER. V trimming: 1 base; J trimming: 4 bases; junction bases outside the gene matches: 5. CDR3: CASSQGRAGGYNEQFF. CDR3 nucleotides: TGCGCCAGCAGCCAAGGGCGCGCGGGAGGGTACAATGAGCAGTTCTTC.

The table lists this clonotype with many counts. The J gene is TRBJ2-2, the V gene TRBV28, with TRBD2 as a possible D gene (5 bases). This CDR3 is 13 amino acids long. The ends were cut back, 8 bases at V and 5 bases at J, with 12 bases in the middle. Germline CDR1 is MDHEN and CDR2 is SYDVKM. The CDR3 bases are TGTGCCAGCGGACCCAGACTAACCGGGGAGCTGTTTTTT. Protein sequence: CASGPRLTGELFF. Based on the CDR3 plus reference TRBV28 and TRBJ2-2, the full variable domain is DVKVTQSSRYLVKRTGEKVFLECVQDMDHENMFWYRQDPGLGLRLIYFSYDVKMKEKGDIPEGYSVSREKKERFSLILESASTNQTSMYLCASGPRLTGELFFGEGSRLTVL.